This T cell receptor (beta chain) was recovered during a study of T-cell reconstitution after alpha-beta-depleted transplantation in children. The CDR3 length is 15 residues. The trim removed 5 bases at V and 3 bases at J, leaving 6 bases unmatched. This clonotype was observed a few times. For TCRbeta, the library was prepared with unique molecular identifiers. Using its own MiXCR run on the PCR reads, TCRdb lists one record per CDR3 protein. The sample lists around 400,000 distinct CDR3 sequences, roughly a tenth occurring once. J is TRBJ1-2 and V is TRBV12-3 or TRBV12-4; 10 bases line up with TRBD1. The sample was PBMCs from the stem cell graft donor, taken from the stem cell graft. This TCR was sampled from a human donor who donated a stem cell graft to a child with acute myeloid leukemia. CDR3 coding DNA: TGTGCCAGCAGTGCACCCGGACAGGGGGACTATGGCTACACCTTC. It translates to CASSAPGQGDYGYTF.